These 18 T cell receptor beta chains were sequenced from one sample in a study of T-cell reconstitution after alpha-beta-depleted transplantation in children. It was with unique molecular identifiers that the TCRbeta library was prepared. TCRdb called the PCR reads again in MiXCR, with one record for every CDR3 protein. The table lists about 640,000 distinct CDR3 sequences, about an eighth of them singletons. Sample: PBMCs, mostly from graft donor cells, taken 360 days after TCRalphabeta/CD19-depleted stem cell transplant. These receptors came from a male patient younger than 18 who had a stem cell transplant for acute myeloid leukemia, so the T cells may come from the graft donor.

At least ten counts were recorded for this clonotype. CDR3: CASSSHGREREQYF. CDR3 coding DNA: TGTGCCAGCAGTTCGCACGGGCGGGAGCGCGAGCAGTACTTC. V gene TRBV5-6 combines with J gene TRBJ2-7; 7 positions agree with TRBD2. The V segment lost 5 bases and the J segment 6 bases; nucleotides outside the gene matches: 11. Germline V CDR1 and CDR2: SGHDT, YYEEEE. The CDR3 consists of 14 residues.

This clonotype has only a few counts. The rearrangement joins TRBV20-1 to TRBJ2-7, with 12 bases matching TRBD2. This CDR3 is 15 amino acids long. J gave up 7 bases and V 0 bases, and 7 bases lay outside the gene matches. Per the germline V gene, CDR1 is DFQATT and CDR2 is SNEGSKA (reference sequence). DNA for the CDR3: TGCAGTGCTAGAGATCGACTAGCGGGAGTTTGGGAGCAGTACTTC. Its protein is CSARDRLAGVWEQYF.

This clonotype was found many times. The rearrangement joins TRBV28 to TRBJ1-1, with 10 bases lining up with TRBD1. With 7 bases clipped from V and 6 bases from J, the junction kept 11 bases outside the gene matches. Per germline, CDR1 MDHEN and CDR2 SYDVKM. The CDR3 spans 15 residues. The CDR3 DNA follows: TGTGCCAGCACCCGGGACAGGGGCATATATTCTGAAGCTTTCTTT. Protein: CASTRDRGIYSEAFF.

The chain employs TRBV12-3 or TRBV12-4 and TRBJ2-7; D is undetermined. The length of the CDR3 is 16 residues. V shed 0 bases and J shed 3 bases, with 15 bases lying between them. The CDR3 bases are TGTGCCAGCAGTTTAGCCCCGGACCCACGAAGCTACGAGCAGTACTTC. This codes for CASSLAPDPRSYEQYF.

In this sample, this clonotype turned up once. This chain uses TRBV20-1 with TRBJ2-3; D possibly uses TRBD1 or TRBD2 (5 bases each). Trimming stripped 4 bases from V and 4 bases from J, with 18 bases between. The V gene's germline CDR1 is DFQATT and CDR2 SNEGSKA (reference sequence). The CDR3 has 15 amino acids. CDR3 loop: CSAIPGPQTADTQYF. In DNA form, the CDR3 reads TGCAGTGCTATTCCGGGACCCCAAACGGCAGATACGCAGTATTTT.

This clonotype has only a few counts. One end of the junction does not line up with germline, which may come from a read error. The chain employs TRBV6-2 or TRBV6-3 and TRBJ2-7; 7 bases fit TRBD1. The CDR3 is 20 amino acids. Germline V gene sequence: CDR1 MNHEY, CDR2 SVGEGT. CDR3 protein: CASSYSTVIIERSEGTDSIF. CDR3 nucleotides: TGTGCCAGCAGTTACTCGACGGTAATTATCGAGCGATCCGAAGGGACAGACAGCATCTTC.

This clonotype was observed a handful of times. This CDR3 is CASSSSGRDYNEQFF. CDR3 nucleotide sequence: TGTGCCAGCAGCTCTAGCGGGAGGGATTACAATGAGCAGTTCTTC. V and J are TRBV7-3 and TRBJ2-1; 12 bases line up with TRBD2. Looked up from germline, CDR1 is SGHTA and CDR2 is FQGTGA. CDR3 length equals 15 residues. After removal of 4 bases from V and 4 bases from J, the junction contained 2 bases not matched to a gene.

Written as DNA, the CDR3 is TGCAGTGCGGGATACGGACTATTCAAAAACATTCAGTACTTC. Translated: CSAGYGLFKNIQYF. The chain is built from TRBV20-1 and TRBJ2-4; a possible D gene is TRBD2 (6 bases). The length of the CDR3 is 14 residues. Germline CDR1 reads DFQATT; CDR2 reads SNEGSKA (reference sequence). Deletions cut 6 bases from V and 3 bases from J, with 15 bases between.

In its sample, this clonotype was seen many times. The germline gene is not matched at one end of the junction; a read error may be the cause. The chain couples TRBV13 to TRBJ1-2; D is unresolved. The germline V gene encodes CDR1 PRHDT and CDR2 FYEKMQ (reference sequence). There are 11 residues in the CDR3. This CDR3 reads CASSLVAGEAF. The CDR3 nucleotides read TGTGCCAGCAGCTTAGTTGCCGGGGAGGCCTTC.

The chain links TRBV7-9 to TRBJ2-6; possibly TRBD2 for D (5 bases). V lost 0 bases and J lost 4, with 13 bases in between. The CDR3 length is 17 residues. Germline loops: CDR1 SEHNR, CDR2 FQNEAQ (reference sequence). The CDR3 spells CASSLAGLARGANVLTF. The CDR3 DNA follows: TGTGCCAGCAGCTTAGCAGGACTGGCTCGGGGGGCCAACGTCCTGACTTTC.

The chain employs TRBV20-1 and TRBJ2-2; D perhaps matches TRBD2 (6 bases). CDR3 length: 14 amino acids. The germline gives CDR1 DFQATT, CDR2 SNEGSKA (reference sequence). The V gene lost 4 bases and the J gene lost 8 bases, with 17 bases spanning the gap. The CDR3 here is CSATNGTFMGELFF. The CDR3 coding sequence is TGCAGTGCTACCAACGGGACTTTCATGGGGGAGCTGTTTTTT.

The chain carries TRBV5-1 and TRBJ2-1; D may be TRBD1 (5 bases). The germline V gene encodes CDR1 SGHRS and CDR2 YFSETQ. The CDR3 runs to 13 residues. The germline V and J ends were trimmed by 3 bases and 6 bases, with 10 bases remaining between them. The CDR3 DNA is TGCGCCAGCAGCTCAACAGGTCCCAATGAGCAGTTCTTC. This encodes CASSSTGPNEQFF.

This clonotype was counted many times. The chain combines TRBV12-3 or TRBV12-4 with TRBJ2-3; no clear D gene. V lost 2 bases and J 3 bases, leaving 18 bases between the germline ends. The CDR3 has 17 residues. Here the CDR3 DNA reads TGTGCCAGCAGTTTAATGGTGTCGACTGGTCAAACAGATACGCAGTATTTT. This translates into CASSLMVSTGQTDTQYF.

This clonotype has a count of ten or more. The V and J genes are TRBV5-1 and TRBJ2-6, with D possibly being TRBD1 (6 bases). The CDR3 runs 18 residues. Trimming shortened V by 4 bases and J by 0 bases, and 17 bases separated the two germline ends. In germline, CDR1 is SGHRS, CDR2 YFSETQ. CDR3 in amino acids: CASSPRDRSFSGANVLTF. The CDR3 nucleotides read TGCGCCAGCAGCCCTCGAGACAGGTCCTTCTCTGGGGCCAACGTCCTGACTTTC.

As regards this clonotype: Compared with germline, one end of the junction differs, possibly owing to a read error. The CDR3 nucleotides read TGTGCCATCAGTATGCTAGCGGCTAGCACAGATACGCAGTATTTT. Translating it yields CAISMLAASTDTQYF. The V and J genes are TRBV28 and TRBJ2-3, with 7 nucleotides matching TRBD2. Germline V gene sequence: CDR1 MDHEN, CDR2 SYDVKM. The CDR3 consists of 15 residues.

This clonotype was seen a handful of times. V usage is TRBV11-2 and J usage is TRBJ1-1, with D perhaps matching TRBD1 (5 bases). The CDR3 extends over 14 amino acids. CDR1 is SGHAT and CDR2 is FQNNGV in the germline V gene. The V end was cut by 4 bases, the J end by 2 bases, with 11 bases between. The CDR3 DNA follows: TGTGCCAGCAGCTCCTGGGGGGGAAACACTGAAGCTTTCTTT. Protein product: CASSSWGGNTEAFF.

In this sample, this clonotype turned up a few times. The chain recombines TRBV7-2 with TRBJ2-3, with D possibly TRBD2 on 6 matching bases. CDR3 size: 15 residues. Per the germline V gene, CDR1 is SGHTA and CDR2 is FQGNSA. V lost 3 bases, J lost 0 bases, and 10 bases lay in between. The CDR3 protein is CASSFGGTSTDTQYF. CDR3 coding DNA: TGTGCCAGCAGCTTCGGGGGAACTAGCACAGATACGCAGTATTTT.

The gene calls are TRBV27 and TRBJ1-5; a possible D gene is TRBD1 (6 bases). Trimming pared 2 bases from V and 6 bases from J, leaving 17 bases between. Per germline, CDR1 MNHEY and CDR2 SMNVEV (reference sequence). CDR3 size: 16 residues. The CDR3 region has the DNA TGTGCCAGCAGTTTAAGAGGGGGGTTTGAGGTTCAGCCCCAGCATTTT. This codes for CASSLRGGFEVQPQHF.